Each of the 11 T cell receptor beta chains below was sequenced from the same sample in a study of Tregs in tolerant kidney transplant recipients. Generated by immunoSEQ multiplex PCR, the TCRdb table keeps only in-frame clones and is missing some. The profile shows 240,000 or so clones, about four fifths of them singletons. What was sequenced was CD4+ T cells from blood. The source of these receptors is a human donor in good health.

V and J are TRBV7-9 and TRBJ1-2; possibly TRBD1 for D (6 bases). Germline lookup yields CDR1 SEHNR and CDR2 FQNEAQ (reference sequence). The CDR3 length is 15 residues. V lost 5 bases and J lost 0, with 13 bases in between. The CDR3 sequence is CASSLETGANYGYTF. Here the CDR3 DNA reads TGTGCCAGCAGCCTAGAGACAGGAGCTAACTATGGCTACACCTTC.

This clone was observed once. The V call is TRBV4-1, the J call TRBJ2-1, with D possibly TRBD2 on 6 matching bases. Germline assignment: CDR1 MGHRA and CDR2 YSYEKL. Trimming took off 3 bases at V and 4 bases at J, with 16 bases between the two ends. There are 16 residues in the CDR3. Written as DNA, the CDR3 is TGCGCCAGCAGCCACCCCCGGGACTCACGTTACAATGAGCAGTTCTTC. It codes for CASSHPRDSRYNEQFF.

The CDR3: CASSYRQVADYGYTF. The CDR3, as DNA: TGTGCCAGCAGCTACCGACAGGTGGCGGACTATGGCTACACCTTC. The chain recombines TRBV5-4 with TRBJ1-2, with TRBD1 as a possible D gene (6 bases). Germline V gene sequence: CDR1 SGHNT, CDR2 YYREEE (reference sequence). The length of the CDR3 is 15 residues. Trimming removed 3 bases from V and 3 bases from J, with 15 bases in between.

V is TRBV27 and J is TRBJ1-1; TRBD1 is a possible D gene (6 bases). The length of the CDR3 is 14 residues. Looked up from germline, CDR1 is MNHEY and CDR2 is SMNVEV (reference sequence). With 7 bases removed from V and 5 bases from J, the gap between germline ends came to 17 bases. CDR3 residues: CASNPRGGGTEAFF. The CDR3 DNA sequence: TGTGCCAGCAACCCCCGGGGAGGGGGAACTGAAGCTTTCTTT.

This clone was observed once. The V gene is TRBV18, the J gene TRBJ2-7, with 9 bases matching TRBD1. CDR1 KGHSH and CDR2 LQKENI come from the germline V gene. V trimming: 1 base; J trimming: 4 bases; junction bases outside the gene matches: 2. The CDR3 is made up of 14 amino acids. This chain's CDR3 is CASSPQDRGYEQYF. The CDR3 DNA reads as TGTGCCAGCTCACCACAGGACAGGGGTTACGAGCAGTACTTC.

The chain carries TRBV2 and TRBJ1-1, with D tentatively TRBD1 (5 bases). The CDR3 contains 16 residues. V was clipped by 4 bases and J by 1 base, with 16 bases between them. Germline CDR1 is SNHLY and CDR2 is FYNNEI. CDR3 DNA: TGTGCCAGCAGTGTACCCAGGGTTCCGGGGAACACTGAAGCTTTCTTT. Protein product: CASSVPRVPGNTEAFF. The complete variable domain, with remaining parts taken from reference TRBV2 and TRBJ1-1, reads EPEVTQTPSHQVTQMGQEVILRCVPISNHLYFYWYRQILGQKVEFLVSFYNNEISEKSEIFDDQFSVERPDGSNFTLKIRSTKLEDSAMYFCASSVPRVPGNTEAFFGQGTRLTVV.

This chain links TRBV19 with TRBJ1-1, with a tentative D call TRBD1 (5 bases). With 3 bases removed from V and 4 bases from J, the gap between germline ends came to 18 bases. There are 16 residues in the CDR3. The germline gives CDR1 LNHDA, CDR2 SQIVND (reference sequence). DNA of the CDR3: TGTGCCAGTAGTATTCTGATTGTGGGGACCGGCACTGAAGCTTTCTTT. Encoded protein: CASSILIVGTGTEAFF.

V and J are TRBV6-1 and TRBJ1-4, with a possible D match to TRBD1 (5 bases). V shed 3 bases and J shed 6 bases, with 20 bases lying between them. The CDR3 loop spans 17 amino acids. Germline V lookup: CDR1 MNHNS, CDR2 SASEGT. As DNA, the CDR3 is TGTGCCAGCAGTGATTTCGGCCGGCGGGGGGGACATGAAAAACTGTTTTTT. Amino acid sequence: CASSDFGRRGGHEKLFF.

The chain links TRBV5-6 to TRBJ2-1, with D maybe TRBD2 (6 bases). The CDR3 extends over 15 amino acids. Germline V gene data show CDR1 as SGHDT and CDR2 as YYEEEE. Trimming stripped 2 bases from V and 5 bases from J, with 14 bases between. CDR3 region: CASSFVGLEDNEQFF. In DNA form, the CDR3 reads TGTGCCAGCAGCTTTGTGGGACTCGAAGACAATGAGCAGTTCTTC.

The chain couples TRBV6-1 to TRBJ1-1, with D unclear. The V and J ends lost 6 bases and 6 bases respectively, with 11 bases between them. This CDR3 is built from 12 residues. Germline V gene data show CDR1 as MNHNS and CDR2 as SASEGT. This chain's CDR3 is CASSEIHAEAFF. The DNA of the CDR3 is TGTGCCAGCAGCGAGATTCATGCTGAAGCTTTCTTT.

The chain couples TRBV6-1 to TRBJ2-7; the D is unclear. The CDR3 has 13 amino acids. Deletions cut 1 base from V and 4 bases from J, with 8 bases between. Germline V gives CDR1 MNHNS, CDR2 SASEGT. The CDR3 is CASSEGSEYEQYF. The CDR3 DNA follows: TGTGCCAGCAGTGAAGGTTCAGAGTACGAGCAGTACTTC.